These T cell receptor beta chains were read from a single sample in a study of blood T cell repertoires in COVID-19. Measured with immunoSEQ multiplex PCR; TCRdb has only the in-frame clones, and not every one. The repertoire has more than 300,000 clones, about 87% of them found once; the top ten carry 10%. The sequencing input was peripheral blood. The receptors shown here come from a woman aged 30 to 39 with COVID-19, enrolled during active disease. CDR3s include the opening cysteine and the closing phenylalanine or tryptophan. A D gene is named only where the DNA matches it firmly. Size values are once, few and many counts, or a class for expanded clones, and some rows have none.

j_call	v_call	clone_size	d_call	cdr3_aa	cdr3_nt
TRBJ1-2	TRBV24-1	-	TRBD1	CATSERTGVKGYTF	TGTGCCACCAGTGAGAGGACAGGGGTGAAGGGCTACACCTTC
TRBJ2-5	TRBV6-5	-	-	CASSALGGPETQYF	TGTGCCAGCAGCGCGCTAGGAGGGCCAGAGACCCAGTACTTC
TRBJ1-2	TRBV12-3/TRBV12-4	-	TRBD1	CASSWDSPYGYTF	TGTGCCAGCAGTTGGGACAGTCCTTATGGCTACACCTTC
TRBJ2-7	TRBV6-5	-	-	CASSYLGRGGTYEQYF	TGTGCCAGCAGTTACTTGGGTAGGGGTGGGACCTACGAGCAGTACTTC
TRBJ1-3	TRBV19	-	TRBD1	CAAKRSGGGNTIYF	TGTGCCGCCAAAAGGTCAGGGGGCGGAAACACCATATATTTT
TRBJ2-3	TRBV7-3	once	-	CASSEGFTDTQYF	TGTGCCAGCTCGGAGGGGTTTACAGATACGCAGTATTTT
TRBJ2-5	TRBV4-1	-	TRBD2	CASSQGQTSSKETQYF	TGCGCCAGCAGCCAAGGACAGACTAGCTCTAAAGAGACCCAGTACTTC
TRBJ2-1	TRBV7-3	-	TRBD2	CASSSSGTLPGGQFF	TGTGCCAGCAGCTCCAGCGGGACCCTACCGGGGGGGCAGTTCTTC
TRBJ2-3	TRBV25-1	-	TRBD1	CASSGTGYKQYF	TGTGCCAGCAGTGGGACAGGGTATAAGCAGTATTTT
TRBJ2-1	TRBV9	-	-	CASSVVGASYNEQFF	TGTGCCAGCAGCGTAGTTGGGGCCTCCTACAATGAGCAGTTCTTC
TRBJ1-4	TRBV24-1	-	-	CATSEQPGEKLFF	TGTGCCACCAGTGAACAGCCCGGGGAGAAACTGTTTTTT
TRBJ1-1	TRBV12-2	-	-	CASRPKLGAFF	TGTGCAAGTCGCCCGAAATTGGGCGCTTTCTTT
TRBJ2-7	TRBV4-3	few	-	CASSQESSVSSYEQYF	TGCGCCAGCAGCCAAGAAAGTAGCGTCAGCTCCTACGAGCAGTACTTC
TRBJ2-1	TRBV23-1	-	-	CAIKEGEVSYNEQFF	TGCGCCATCAAGGAAGGGGAGGTATCCTACAATGAGCAGTTCTTC
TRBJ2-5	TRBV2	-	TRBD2	CASRLSGSLIYGETQYF	TGTGCCAGCAGACTGAGCGGGAGTTTGATCTATGGGGAGACCCAGTACTTC
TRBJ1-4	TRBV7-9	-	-	CASAKGGGHQDEKLFF	TGTGCCAGCGCCAAAGGAGGAGGGCATCAGGATGAAAAACTGTTTTTT
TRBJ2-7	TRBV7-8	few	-	CASSLFLEPYEQYF	TGTGCCAGCAGCTTATTTCTAGAACCCTACGAGCAGTACTTC
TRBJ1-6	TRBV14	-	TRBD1	CASSPDRAGSPLHF	TGTGCCAGCAGCCCGGACAGGGCGGGTTCACCCCTCCACTTT
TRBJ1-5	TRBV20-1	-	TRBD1	CSASSRGNQPQHF	TGCAGTGCTAGTTCCAGGGGGAATCAGCCCCAGCATTTT
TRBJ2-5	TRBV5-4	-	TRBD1	CASSPASPGGGETQYF	TGTGCCAGCAGCCCCGCGAGCCCAGGGGGCGGTGAGACCCAGTACTTC
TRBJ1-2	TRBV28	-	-	CASSEGGRALYGYTF	TGTGCCAGCAGTGAGGGAGGCAGGGCCCTCTATGGCTACACCTTC
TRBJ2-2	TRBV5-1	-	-	CASSLGAGLNTGELFF	TGCGCCAGCAGCTTGGGGGCGGGACTGAACACCGGGGAGCTGTTTTTT
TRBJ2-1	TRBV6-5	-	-	CASSYGLSSYNEQFF	TGTGCCAGCAGTTACGGTCTGAGCTCCTACAATGAGCAGTTCTTC
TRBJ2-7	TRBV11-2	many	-	CASSLDAGLSEQYF	TGTGCCAGCAGCTTAGACGCAGGCCTTTCCGAGCAGTACTTC
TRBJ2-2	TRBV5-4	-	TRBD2	CASSKALAETGELFF	TGTGCCAGCAGCAAGGCACTAGCGGAGACCGGGGAGCTGTTTTTT
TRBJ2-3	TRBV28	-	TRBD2	CASSPRTRPTQYF	TGTGCCAGCAGCCCTAGGACTAGACCCACGCAGTATTTT
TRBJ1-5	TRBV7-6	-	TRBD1	CASSLHPGGDQPQHF	TGTGCCAGCAGCTTGCACCCAGGGGGCGATCAGCCCCAGCATTTT
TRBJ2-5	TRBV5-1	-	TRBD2	CASKTGLAGVGETQYF	TGCGCCAGCAAAACCGGGCTAGCGGGAGTGGGAGAGACCCAGTACTTC
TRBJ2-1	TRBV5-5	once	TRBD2	CASSLVASGPPYNEQFF	TGTGCCAGCAGCTTGGTAGCTAGCGGCCCACCCTACAATGAGCAGTTCTTC
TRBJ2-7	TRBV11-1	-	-	CASSSRTDYEQYF	TGTGCCAGCAGCTCCCGGACAGACTACGAGCAGTACTTC
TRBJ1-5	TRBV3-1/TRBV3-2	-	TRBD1	CASSPGQSNQPQHF	TGTGCCAGCAGCCCGGGACAGAGCAATCAGCCCCAGCATTTT
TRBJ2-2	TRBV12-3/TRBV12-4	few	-	CASSLVEGRELFF	TGTGCCAGCAGTCTGGTTGAGGGAAGGGAGCTGTTTTTT
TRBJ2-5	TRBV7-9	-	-	CASSLRAAQETQYF	TGTGCCAGCAGCTTAAGAGCGGCCCAAGAGACCCAGTACTTC
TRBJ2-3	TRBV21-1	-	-	CASSKGSFRDDTQYF	TGTGCCAGCAGCAAAGGCTCCTTCAGGGATGATACGCAGTATTTT
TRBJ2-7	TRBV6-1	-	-	CASSDIDRTSGHYEQYF	TGTGCCAGCAGTGATATCGACCGGACATCGGGCCACTACGAGCAGTACTTC
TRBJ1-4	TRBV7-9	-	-	CASSLDSATNEKLFF	TGTGCCAGCAGCTTAGACAGTGCAACTAATGAAAAACTGTTTTTT
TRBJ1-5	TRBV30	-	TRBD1	CAWSTGGAAQPQHF	TGTGCCTGGAGTACAGGGGGCGCCGCTCAGCCCCAGCATTTT
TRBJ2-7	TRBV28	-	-	CASSLPRPPYEQYF	TGTGCCAGCAGTTTACCCAGGCCACCCTACGAGCAGTACTTC
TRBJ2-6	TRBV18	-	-	CASSPFQGAGANVLTF	TGTGCCAGCTCACCATTCCAGGGTGCTGGGGCCAACGTCCTGACTTTC
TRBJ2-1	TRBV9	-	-	CASSVDSRLNEQFF	TGTGCCAGCAGCGTAGATAGCCGTCTTAATGAGCAGTTCTTC
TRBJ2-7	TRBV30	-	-	CAWARGLAYEQYF	TGTGCCTGGGCTCGGGGGTTAGCGTACGAGCAGTACTTC
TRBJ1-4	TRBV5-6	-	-	CASSLFQGRNEKLFF	TGTGCCAGCAGCTTATTTCAGGGTCGTAATGAAAAACTGTTTTTT
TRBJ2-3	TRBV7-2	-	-	CASSFSWVEDTQYF	TGTGCCAGCAGCTTTAGCTGGGTAGAAGATACGCAGTATTTT
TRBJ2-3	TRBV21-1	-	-	CASSKGLAESTDTQYF	TGTGCCAGCAGCAAGGGACTAGCGGAAAGCACAGATACGCAGTATTTT
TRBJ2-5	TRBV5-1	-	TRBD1	CASSPGETGVGETQYF	TGCGCCAGCAGCCCGGGGGAGACAGGGGTGGGAGAGACCCAGTACTTC
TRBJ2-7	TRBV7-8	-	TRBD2	CASSLPGGPRLEQYF	TGTGCCAGCAGCTTACCGGGAGGGCCCAGACTAGAGCAGTACTTC
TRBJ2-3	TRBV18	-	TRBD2	CASSPTNPAGGLWDTQYF	TGTGCCAGCTCTCCAACTAATCCAGCGGGAGGGCTTTGGGATACGCAGTATTTT
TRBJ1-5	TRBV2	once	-	CASTTVGYSNQPQHF	TGTGCCAGCACTACGGTCGGGTATAGCAATCAGCCCCAGCATTTT
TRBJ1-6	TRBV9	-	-	CASSGGGLNSPLHF	TGTGCCAGCAGCGGGGGGGGGCTAAATTCACCCCTCCACTTT
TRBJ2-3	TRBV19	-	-	CASSIGTIRTDTQYF	TGTGCCAGTAGTATAGGGACAATTCGCACAGATACGCAGTATTTT
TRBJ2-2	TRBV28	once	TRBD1	CGRDRINTGELFF	TGTGGCCGGGACAGGATAAACACCGGGGAGCTGTTTTTT
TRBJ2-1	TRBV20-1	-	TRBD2	CSAGGDNEQFF	TGCAGTGCGGGGGGGGACAATGAGCAGTTCTTC
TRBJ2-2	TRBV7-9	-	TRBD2	CASSLGGLASTGELFF	TGTGCCAGCAGCTTAGGGGGACTAGCGAGCACCGGGGAGCTGTTTTTT
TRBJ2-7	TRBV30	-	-	CALGTGGPYEQYF	TGTGCCTTGGGGACCGGGGGGCCCTACGAGCAGTACTTC